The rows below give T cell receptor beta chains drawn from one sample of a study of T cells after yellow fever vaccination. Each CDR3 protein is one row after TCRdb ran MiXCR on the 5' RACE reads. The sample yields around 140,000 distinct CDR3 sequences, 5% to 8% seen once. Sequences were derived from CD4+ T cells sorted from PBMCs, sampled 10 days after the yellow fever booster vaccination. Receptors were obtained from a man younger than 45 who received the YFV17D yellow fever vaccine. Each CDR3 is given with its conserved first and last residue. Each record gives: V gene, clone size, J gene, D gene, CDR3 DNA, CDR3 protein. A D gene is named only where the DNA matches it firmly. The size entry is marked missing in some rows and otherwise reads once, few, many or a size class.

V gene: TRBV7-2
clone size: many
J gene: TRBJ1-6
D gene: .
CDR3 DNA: TGTGCCAGCAGCTTAGCGACAGCTAATTCACCCCTCCACTTT
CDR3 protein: CASSLATANSPLHF

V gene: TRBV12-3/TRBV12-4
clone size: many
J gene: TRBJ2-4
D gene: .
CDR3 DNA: TGTGCCAGCAGACCCCGGGAGTCTTTAAACATTCAGTACTTC
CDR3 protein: CASRPRESLNIQYF

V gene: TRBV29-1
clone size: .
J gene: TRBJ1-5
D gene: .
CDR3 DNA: TGCAGCGTTCAGGACCCCAATCAGCCCCAGCATTTT
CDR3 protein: CSVQDPNQPQHF

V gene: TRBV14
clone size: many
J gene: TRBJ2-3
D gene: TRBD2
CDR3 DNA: TGTGCCAGCAGCCCGGGACTAGACGATACGCAGTATTTT
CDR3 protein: CASSPGLDDTQYF

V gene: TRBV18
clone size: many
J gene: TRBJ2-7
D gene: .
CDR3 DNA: TGTGCCAGCTCAGGCTCTTACTACGAGCAGTACTTC
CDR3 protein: CASSGSYYEQYF

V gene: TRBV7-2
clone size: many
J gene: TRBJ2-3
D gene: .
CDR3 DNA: TGTGCCAGCAGCCCTCGGGACTTCCGGAGAGATACGCAGTATTTT
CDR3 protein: CASSPRDFRRDTQYF

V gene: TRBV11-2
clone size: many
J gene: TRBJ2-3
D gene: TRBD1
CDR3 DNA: TGTGCCAGCACGGACAGGGTAGCAGATACGCAGTATTTT
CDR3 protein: CASTDRVADTQYF

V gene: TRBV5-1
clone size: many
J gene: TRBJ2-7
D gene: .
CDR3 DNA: TGCGCCAGCAGCTACACCGCGGGATCGCGGGAGCAGTACTTC
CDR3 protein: CASSYTAGSREQYF

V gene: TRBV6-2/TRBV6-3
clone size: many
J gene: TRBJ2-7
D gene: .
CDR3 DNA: TGTGCCAGCAGTTACTCCGGGCCGTCTCACTACGAGCAGTACTTC
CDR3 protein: CASSYSGPSHYEQYF

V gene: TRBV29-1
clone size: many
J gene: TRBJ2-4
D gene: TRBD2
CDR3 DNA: TGCAGCGTTGAAGCCTTAGCGGGGGAAGGGCTTCAGTACTTC
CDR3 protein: CSVEALAGEGLQYF

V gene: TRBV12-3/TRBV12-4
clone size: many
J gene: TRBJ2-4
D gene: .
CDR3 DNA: TGTGCCAGCAGCGAATGGGGTCTAGCCAAAAACATTCAGTACTTC
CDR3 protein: CASSEWGLAKNIQYF

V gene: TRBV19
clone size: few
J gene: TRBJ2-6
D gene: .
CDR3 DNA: TGTGCCAGTAGTACCAGAAGCTCTGGGGCCAACGTCCTGACTTTC
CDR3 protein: CASSTRSSGANVLTF

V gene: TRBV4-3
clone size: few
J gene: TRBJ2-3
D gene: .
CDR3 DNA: TGCGCCAGCAGCCAAGAACAGGGCCCCCTCCTCACAGATACGCAGTATTTT
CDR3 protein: CASSQEQGPLLTDTQYF

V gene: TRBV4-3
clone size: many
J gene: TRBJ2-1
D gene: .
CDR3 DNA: TGCGCCAGCAGCCAAGACGTCGGGGGATTCAATGAGCAGTTCTTC
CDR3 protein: CASSQDVGGFNEQFF

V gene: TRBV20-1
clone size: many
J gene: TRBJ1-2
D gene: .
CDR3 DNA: TGCAGTGCTAGCGGACATATAAGGGGCTACACCTTC
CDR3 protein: CSASGHIRGYTF

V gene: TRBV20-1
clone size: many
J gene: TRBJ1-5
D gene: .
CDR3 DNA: TGCAGTGCTAGATCCCCGGGCAGTCAGCCCCAGCATTTT
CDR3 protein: CSARSPGSQPQHF

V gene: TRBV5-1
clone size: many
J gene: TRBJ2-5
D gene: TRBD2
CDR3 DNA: TGCGCCAGCAGCTTAGGGACTAGCGGGCAAGAGACCCAGTACTTC
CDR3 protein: CASSLGTSGQETQYF

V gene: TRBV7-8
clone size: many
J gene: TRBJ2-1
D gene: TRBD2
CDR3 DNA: TGTGCCAGCAGCCTGGAACTAGCGAAGGGATACGAGCAGTTCTTC
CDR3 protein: CASSLELAKGYEQFF

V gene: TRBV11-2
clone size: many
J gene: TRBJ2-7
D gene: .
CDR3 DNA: TGTGCCAGCAGCTTAGATCTCCAGCTAACCCAGTACTTC
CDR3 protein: CASSLDLQLTQYF

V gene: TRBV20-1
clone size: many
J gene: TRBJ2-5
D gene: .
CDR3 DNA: TGCAGTGCTAGAGCCAGTAGGGGAGAGACCCAGTACTTC
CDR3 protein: CSARASRGETQYF

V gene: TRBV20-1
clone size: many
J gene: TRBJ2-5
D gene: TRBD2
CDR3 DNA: TGCAGTGCGGCGCGGGGGGGGGAAGAGACCCAGTACTTC
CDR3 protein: CSAARGGEETQYF

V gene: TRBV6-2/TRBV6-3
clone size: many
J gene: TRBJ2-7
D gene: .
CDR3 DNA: TGTGCCAGCACCAGGGCCGGGGGGCCCTACGAGCAGTACTTC
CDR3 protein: CASTRAGGPYEQYF

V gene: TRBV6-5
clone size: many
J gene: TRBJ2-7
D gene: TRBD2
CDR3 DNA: TGTGCCAGCAGAAAGCTAGCGGTCTCCTACGAGCAGTACTTC
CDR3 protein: CASRKLAVSYEQYF

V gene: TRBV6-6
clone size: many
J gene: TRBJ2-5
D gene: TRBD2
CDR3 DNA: TGTGCCAGCGGGGAGGGCCTCCGAGAGACCCAGTACTTC
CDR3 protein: CASGEGLRETQYF

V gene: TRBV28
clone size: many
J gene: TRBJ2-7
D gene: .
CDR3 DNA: TGTGCCAGCAGTTCGGACGGGGCTAGCGCCGAGCAGTACTTC
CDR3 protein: CASSSDGASAEQYF

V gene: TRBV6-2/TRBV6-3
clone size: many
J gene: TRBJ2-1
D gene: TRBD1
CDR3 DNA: TGTGCCAGCAGTTACAGGGCAGGGGGCGCGAACAATGAGCAGTTCTTC
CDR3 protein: CASSYRAGGANNEQFF

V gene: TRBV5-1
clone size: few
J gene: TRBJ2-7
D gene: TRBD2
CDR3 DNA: TGCGCCAGCAGCTTCGTGGGCGGGAGAGGGGCTTACGAGCAGTACTTC
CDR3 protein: CASSFVGGRGAYEQYF

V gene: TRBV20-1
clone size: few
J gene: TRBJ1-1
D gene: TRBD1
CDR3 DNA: TGCAGTGCTCCCGGGACAGGGTGGAATACTGAAGCTTTCTTT
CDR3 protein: CSAPGTGWNTEAFF

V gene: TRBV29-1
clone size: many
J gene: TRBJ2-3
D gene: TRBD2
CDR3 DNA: TGCAGCGTCGAGGGACTAGCGGACCTGGGGGTGTATTTT
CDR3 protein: CSVEGLADLGVYF

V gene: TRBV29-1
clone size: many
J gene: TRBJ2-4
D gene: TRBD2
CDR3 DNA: TGCAGCGTTGAAGGTTTACTAGCGGGAAACATTCAGTACTTC
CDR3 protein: CSVEGLLAGNIQYF

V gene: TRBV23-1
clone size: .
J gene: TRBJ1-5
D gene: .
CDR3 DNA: TGCGCCCTGCACCGGGCATTCGGCAATCAGCCCCAGCATTTT
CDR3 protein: CALHRAFGNQPQHF

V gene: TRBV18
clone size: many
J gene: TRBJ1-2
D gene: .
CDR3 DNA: TGTGCCAGCTCACCGCCCGCAATTAACTATGGCTACACCTTC
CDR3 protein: CASSPPAINYGYTF

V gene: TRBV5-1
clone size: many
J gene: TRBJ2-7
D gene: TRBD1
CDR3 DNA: TGCGCCAGCAGCTTAAACAGGGGCCACTACGAGCAGTACTTC
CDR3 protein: CASSLNRGHYEQYF

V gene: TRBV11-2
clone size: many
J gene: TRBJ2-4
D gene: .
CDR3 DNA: TGTGCCAGCAGCTCCCAACCACCTCTGACAGGAGGCAAAAACATTCAGTACTTC
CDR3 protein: CASSSQPPLTGGKNIQYF

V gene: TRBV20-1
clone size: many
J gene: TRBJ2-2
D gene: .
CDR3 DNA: TGCAGTGCTAGAGCTGCCGACTCCGGGGAGCTGTTTTTT
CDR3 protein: CSARAADSGELFF